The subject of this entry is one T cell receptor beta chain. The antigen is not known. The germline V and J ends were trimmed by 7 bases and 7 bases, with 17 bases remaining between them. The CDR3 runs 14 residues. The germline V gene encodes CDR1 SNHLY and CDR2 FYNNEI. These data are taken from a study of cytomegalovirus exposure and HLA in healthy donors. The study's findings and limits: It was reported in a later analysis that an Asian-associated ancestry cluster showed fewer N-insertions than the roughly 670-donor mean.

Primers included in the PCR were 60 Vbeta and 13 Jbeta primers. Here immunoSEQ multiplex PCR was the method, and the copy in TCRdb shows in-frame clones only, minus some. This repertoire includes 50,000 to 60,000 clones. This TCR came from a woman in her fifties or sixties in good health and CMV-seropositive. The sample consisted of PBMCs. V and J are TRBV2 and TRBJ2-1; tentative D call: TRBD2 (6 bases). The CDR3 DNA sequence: TGTGCCAGCACCCTCACGCGGGGAGGAAATGAGCAGTTCTTC. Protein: CASTLTRGGNEQFF. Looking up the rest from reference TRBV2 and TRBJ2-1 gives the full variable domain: EPEVTQTPSHQVTQMGQEVILRCVPISNHLYFYWYRQILGQKVEFLVSFYNNEISEKSEIFDDQFSVERPDGSNFTLKIRSTKLEDSAMYFCASTLTRGGNEQFFGPGTRLTVL.